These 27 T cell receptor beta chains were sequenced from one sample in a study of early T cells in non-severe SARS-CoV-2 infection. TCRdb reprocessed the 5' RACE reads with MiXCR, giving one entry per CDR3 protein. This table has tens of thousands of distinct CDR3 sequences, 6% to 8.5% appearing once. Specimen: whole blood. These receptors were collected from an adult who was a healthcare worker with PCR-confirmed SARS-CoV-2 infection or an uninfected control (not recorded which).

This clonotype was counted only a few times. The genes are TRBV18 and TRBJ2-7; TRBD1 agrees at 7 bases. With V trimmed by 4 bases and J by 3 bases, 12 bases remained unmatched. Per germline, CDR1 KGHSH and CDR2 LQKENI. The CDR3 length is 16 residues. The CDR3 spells CASSQLRLTGVYEQYF. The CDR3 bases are TGTGCCAGCTCACAACTACGATTAACAGGGGTCTACGAGCAGTACTTC. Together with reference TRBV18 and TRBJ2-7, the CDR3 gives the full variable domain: NAGVMQNPRHLVRRRGQEARLRCSPMKGHSHVYWYRQLPEEGLKFMVYLQKENIIDESGMPKERFSAEFPKEGPSILRIQQVVRGDSAAYFCASSQLRLTGVYEQYFGPGTRLTVT.

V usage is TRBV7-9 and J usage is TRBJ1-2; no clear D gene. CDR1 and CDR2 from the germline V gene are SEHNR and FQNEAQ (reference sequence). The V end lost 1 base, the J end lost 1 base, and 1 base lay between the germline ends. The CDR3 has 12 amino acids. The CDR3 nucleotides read TGTGCCAGCAGCTTAGATAACTATGGCTACACCTTC. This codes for CASSLDNYGYTF.

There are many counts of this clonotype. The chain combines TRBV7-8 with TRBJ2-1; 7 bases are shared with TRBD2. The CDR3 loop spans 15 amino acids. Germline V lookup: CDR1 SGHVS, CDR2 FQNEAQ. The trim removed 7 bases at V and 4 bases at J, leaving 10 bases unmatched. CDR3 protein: CASKPAGLLYNEQFF. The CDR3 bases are TGTGCCAGCAAGCCAGCGGGGCTACTTTACAATGAGCAGTTCTTC.

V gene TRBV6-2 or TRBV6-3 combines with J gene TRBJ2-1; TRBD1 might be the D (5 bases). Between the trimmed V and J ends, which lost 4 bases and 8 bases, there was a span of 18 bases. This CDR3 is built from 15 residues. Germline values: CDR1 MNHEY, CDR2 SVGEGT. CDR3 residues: CASSFLWGPPDEQFF. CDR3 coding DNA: TGTGCCAGCAGTTTCCTCTGGGGCCCTCCAGATGAGCAGTTCTTC.

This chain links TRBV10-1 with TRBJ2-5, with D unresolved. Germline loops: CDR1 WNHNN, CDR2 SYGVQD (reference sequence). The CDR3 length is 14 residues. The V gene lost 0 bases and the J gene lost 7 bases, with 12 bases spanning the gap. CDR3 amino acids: CASSESGSVRTQYF. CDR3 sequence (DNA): TGCGCCAGCAGTGAGTCAGGAAGCGTCCGGACCCAGTACTTC.

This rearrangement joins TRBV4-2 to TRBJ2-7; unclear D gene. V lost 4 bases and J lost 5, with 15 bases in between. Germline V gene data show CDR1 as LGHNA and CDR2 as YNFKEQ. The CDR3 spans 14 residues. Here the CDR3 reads CASSLRGKGHEQYF. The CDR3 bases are TGTGCCAGCAGCCTCCGAGGCAAGGGCCACGAGCAGTACTTC.

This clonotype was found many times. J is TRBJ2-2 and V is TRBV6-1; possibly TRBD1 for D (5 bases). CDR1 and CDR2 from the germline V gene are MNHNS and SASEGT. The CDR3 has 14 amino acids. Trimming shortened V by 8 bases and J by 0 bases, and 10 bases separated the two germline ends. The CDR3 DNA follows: TGTGCCAGCCCCCAGGGCCCGAACACCGGGGAGCTGTTTTTT. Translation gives CASPQGPNTGELFF.

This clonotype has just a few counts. CDR3: CASSRAGKITDTQYF. CDR3 coding DNA: TGTGCCAGCAGCCGAGCGGGAAAGATCACAGATACGCAGTATTTT. The chain links TRBV7-2 to TRBJ2-3; 7 nucleotides align to TRBD2. The ends lost 5 bases at V and 2 bases at J; junction bases unmatched: 7. CDR1 SGHTA and CDR2 FQGNSA come from the germline V gene. This CDR3 is 15 amino acids long.

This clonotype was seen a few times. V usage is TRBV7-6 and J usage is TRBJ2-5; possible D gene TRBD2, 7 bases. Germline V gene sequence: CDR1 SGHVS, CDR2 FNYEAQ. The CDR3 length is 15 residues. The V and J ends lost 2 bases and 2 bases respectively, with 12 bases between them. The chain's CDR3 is CASSLLGGGQETQYF. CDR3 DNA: TGTGCCAGCAGCTTATTGGGAGGGGGTCAAGAGACCCAGTACTTC.

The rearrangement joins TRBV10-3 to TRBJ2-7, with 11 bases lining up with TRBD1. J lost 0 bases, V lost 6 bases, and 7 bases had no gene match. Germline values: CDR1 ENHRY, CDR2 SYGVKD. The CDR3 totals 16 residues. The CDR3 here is CAIRGTGTGGSYEQYF. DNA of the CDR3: TGTGCCATCAGGGGGACCGGGACAGGGGGCTCCTACGAGCAGTACTTC.

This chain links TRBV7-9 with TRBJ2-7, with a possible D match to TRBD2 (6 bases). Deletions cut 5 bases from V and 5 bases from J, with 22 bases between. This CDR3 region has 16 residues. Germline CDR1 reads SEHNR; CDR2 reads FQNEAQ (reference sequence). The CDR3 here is CASSDPLRRDLHEQYF. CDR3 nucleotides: TGTGCCAGCAGCGACCCTCTACGGCGGGACTTACACGAGCAGTACTTC.

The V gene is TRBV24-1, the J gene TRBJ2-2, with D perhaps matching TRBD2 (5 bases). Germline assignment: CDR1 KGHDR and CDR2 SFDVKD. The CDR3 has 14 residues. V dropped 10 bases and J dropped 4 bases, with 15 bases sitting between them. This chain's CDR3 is CATETGKGTGELFF. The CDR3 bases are TGTGCCACTGAAACGGGAAAAGGCACCGGGGAGCTGTTTTTT.

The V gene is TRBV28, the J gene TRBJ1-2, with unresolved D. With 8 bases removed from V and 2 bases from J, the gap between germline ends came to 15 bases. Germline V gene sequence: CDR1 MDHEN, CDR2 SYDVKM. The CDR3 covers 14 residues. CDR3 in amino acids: CASGTIGPNYGYTF. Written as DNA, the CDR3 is TGTGCCAGCGGCACGATAGGGCCAAACTATGGCTACACCTTC.

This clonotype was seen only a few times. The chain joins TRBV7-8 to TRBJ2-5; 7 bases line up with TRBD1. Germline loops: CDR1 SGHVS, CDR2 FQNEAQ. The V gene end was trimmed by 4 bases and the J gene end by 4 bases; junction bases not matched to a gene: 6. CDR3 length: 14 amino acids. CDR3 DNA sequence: TGTGCCAGCAGCTCGACAGGGCTTAGAGAGACCCAGTACTTC. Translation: CASSSTGLRETQYF.

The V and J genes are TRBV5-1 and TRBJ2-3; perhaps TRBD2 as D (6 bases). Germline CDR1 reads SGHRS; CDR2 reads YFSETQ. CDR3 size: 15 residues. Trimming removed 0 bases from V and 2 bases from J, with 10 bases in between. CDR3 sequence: CASSLGSGSTDTQYF. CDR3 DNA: TGCGCCAGCAGCTTGGGTAGCGGTTCCACAGATACGCAGTATTTT. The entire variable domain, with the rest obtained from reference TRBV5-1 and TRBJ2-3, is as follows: KAGVTQTPRYLIKTRGQQVTLSCSPISGHRSVSWYQQTPGQGLQFLFEYFSETQRNKGNFPGRFSGRQFSNSRSEMNVSTLELGDSALYLCASSLGSGSTDTQYFGPGTRLTVL.

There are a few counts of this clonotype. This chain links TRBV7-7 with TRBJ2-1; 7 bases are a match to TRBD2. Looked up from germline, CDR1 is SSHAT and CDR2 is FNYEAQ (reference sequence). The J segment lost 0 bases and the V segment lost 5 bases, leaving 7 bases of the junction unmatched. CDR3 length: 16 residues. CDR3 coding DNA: TGTGCCAGCAGCCTGATAGCGGGCAGCTCCTACAATGAGCAGTTCTTC. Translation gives CASSLIAGSSYNEQFF.

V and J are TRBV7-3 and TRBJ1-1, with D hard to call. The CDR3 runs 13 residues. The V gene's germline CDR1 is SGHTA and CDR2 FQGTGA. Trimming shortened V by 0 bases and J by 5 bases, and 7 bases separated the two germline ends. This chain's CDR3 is CASSLTGRTEAFF. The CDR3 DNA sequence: TGTGCCAGCAGCTTAACAGGCCGAACTGAAGCTTTCTTT.

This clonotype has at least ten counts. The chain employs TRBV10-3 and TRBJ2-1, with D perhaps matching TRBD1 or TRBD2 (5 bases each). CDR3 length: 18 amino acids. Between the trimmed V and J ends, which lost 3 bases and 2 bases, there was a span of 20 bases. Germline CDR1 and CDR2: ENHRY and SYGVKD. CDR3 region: CAISDIGGWDRAYNEQFF. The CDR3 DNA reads TGTGCCATCAGTGATATCGGTGGGTGGGACCGAGCCTACAATGAGCAGTTCTTC.

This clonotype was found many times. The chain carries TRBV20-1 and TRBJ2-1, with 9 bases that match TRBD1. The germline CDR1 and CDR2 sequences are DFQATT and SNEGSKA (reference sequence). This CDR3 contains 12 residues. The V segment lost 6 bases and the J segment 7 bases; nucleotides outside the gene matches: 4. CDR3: CSARQGVNEQFF. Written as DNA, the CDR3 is TGCAGTGCCAGACAGGGGGTGAATGAGCAGTTCTTC.

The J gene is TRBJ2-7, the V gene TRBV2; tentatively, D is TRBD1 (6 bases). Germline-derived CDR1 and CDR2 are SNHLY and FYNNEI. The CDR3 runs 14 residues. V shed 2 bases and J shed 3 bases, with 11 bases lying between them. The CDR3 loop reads CASSETGGRYEQYF. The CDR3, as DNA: TGTGCCAGCAGTGAAACTGGGGGCCGCTACGAGCAGTACTTC.

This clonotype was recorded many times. The CDR3 nucleotides are TGTGCCAGCAGCTCGACCTACGAGCAGTACTTC. Translation gives CASSSTYEQYF. This chain joins TRBV7-9 and TRBJ2-7, with D unresolved. CDR1 is SEHNR, CDR2 FQNEAQ, per germline (reference sequence). The CDR3 length is 11 residues. V dropped 4 bases and J dropped 2 bases, with 3 bases sitting between them.

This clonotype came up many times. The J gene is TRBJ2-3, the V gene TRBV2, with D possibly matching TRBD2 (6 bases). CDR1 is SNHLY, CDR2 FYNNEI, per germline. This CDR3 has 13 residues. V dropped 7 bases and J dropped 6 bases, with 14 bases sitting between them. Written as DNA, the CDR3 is TGTGCCAGCAACCAGAGAGGAGGGGATACGCAGTATTTT. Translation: CASNQRGGDTQYF. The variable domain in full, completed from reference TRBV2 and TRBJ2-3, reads EPEVTQTPSHQVTQMGQEVILRCVPISNHLYFYWYRQILGQKVEFLVSFYNNEISEKSEIFDDQFSVERPDGSNFTLKIRSTKLEDSAMYFCASNQRGGDTQYFGPGTRLTVL.

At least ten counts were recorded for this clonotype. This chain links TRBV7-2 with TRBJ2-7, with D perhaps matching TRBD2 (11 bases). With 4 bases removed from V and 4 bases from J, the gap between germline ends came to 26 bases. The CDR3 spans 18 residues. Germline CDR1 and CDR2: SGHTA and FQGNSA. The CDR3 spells CASSSPRQGASGRYEQYF. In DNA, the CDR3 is TGTGCCAGCAGCTCGCCCAGACAGGGGGCTAGCGGGAGGTACGAGCAGTACTTC.

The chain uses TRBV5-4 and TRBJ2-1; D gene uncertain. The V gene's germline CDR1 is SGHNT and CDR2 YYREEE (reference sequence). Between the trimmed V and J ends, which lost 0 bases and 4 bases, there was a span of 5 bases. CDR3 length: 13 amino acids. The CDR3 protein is CASSLATYNEQFF. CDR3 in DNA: TGTGCCAGCAGCTTGGCGACTTACAATGAGCAGTTCTTC.

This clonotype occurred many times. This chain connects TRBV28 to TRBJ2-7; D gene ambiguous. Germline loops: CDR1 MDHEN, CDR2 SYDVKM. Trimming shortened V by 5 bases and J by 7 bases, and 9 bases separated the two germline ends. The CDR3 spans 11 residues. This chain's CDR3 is CASSLGPEQYF. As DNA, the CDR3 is TGTGCCAGCAGTCTTGGCCCGGAGCAGTACTTC.

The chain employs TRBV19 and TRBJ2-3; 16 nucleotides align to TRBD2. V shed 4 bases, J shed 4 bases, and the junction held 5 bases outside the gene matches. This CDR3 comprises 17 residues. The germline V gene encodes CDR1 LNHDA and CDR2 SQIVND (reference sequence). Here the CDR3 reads CASSTGLAGGYPDTQYF. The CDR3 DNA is TGTGCCAGTAGTACGGGACTAGCGGGAGGGTATCCAGATACGCAGTATTTT. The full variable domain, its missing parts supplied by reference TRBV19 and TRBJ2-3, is DGGITQSPKYLFRKEGQNVTLSCEQNLNHDAMYWYRQDPGQGLRLIYYSQIVNDFQKGDIAEGYSVSREKKESFPLTVTSAQKNPTAFYLCASSTGLAGGYPDTQYFGPGTRLTVL.

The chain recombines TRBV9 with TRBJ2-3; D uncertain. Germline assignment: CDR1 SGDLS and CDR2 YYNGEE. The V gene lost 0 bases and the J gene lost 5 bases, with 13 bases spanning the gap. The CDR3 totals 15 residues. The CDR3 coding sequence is TGTGCCAGCAGCGTAGCACCGCTTAGAGGAGATACGCAGTATTTT. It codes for CASSVAPLRGDTQYF.